This passage covers 30 T cell receptor beta chains from one sample sequenced in a study of T-cell reconstitution after alpha-beta-depleted transplantation in children. The authors prepared the TCRbeta library with unique molecular identifiers. TCRdb redid the calling of the PCR reads with MiXCR, one entry per CDR3 protein. The sample has around 680,000 distinct CDR3 sequences; roughly 17% are singletons. Sequenced material: PBMCs from the stem cell graft donor, taken from the stem cell graft. These receptors originate from a human donor who donated a stem cell graft to a child with acute myeloid leukemia.

This clonotype was observed a handful of times. The chain carries TRBV20-1 and TRBJ2-5; D is possibly TRBD2 (5 bases). V gave up 1 base and J gave up 5 bases, with 17 bases separating them. This CDR3 is 15 amino acids long. Germline CDR1 reads DFQATT; CDR2 reads SNEGSKA (reference sequence). The CDR3 coding sequence is TGCAGTGCTAGAGCCCCAGCGGCGCTGACGGAGACCCAGTACTTC. Its protein product is CSARAPAALTETQYF.

V usage is TRBV6-6 and J usage is TRBJ2-7; D gene ambiguous. CDR3 size: 12 residues. Germline V gene sequence: CDR1 MNHNY, CDR2 SVGAGI (reference sequence). V lost 6 bases and J lost 0, with 6 bases in between. CDR3 amino acids: CASRYTSYEQYF. As DNA, the CDR3 is TGTGCCAGCAGGTACACCTCCTACGAGCAGTACTTC.

Points on this clonotype: An end of the junction does not agree with germline; a read error may underlie this. V is TRBV3-1 and J is TRBJ1-1; 10 bases are shared with TRBD1. Germline values: CDR1 LGHDT, CDR2 YNNKEL (reference sequence). There are 18 residues in the CDR3. The CDR3 sequence is CTSCLAGQGEGMNTEAFF. CDR3 DNA: TGTACCAGCTGTTTAGCTGGACAGGGGGAAGGCATGAACACTGAAGCTTTCTTT.

This clonotype was counted ten times or more. This sequence joins TRBV20-1 and TRBJ1-6; 7 bases line up with TRBD1. Germline values: CDR1 DFQATT, CDR2 SNEGSKA (reference sequence). Germline trimming cut 4 bases from V and 8 bases from J; bases unmatched to any gene: 8. The CDR3 loop spans 14 amino acids. The chain's CDR3 is CSAITGDRDSPLHF. The CDR3 coding sequence is TGCAGTGCTATTACAGGGGATAGAGATTCACCCCTCCACTTT.

The rearrangement joins TRBV27 to TRBJ2-7; 10 nucleotides align to TRBD1. The CDR3 has 16 amino acids. Germline CDR1 is MNHEY and CDR2 is SMNVEV (reference sequence). J lost 2 bases, V lost 4 bases, and 8 bases had no gene match. The CDR3 DNA reads TGTGCCAGCAGTTCCGTAACCGGGACAGGGGCCTACGAGCAGTACTTC. This translates into CASSSVTGTGAYEQYF.

There are a few counts of this clonotype. The chain recombines TRBV4-3 with TRBJ2-7; 11 bases align to TRBD1. CDR3 length equals 17 residues. The germline V gene encodes CDR1 LGHNA and CDR2 YSLEER. With 0 bases clipped from V and 4 bases from J, the junction kept 8 bases outside the gene matches. The CDR3 is CASSQETGTGGYYEQYF. In nucleotides, the CDR3 is TGCGCCAGCAGCCAAGAAACCGGGACAGGGGGTTATTACGAGCAGTACTTC.

This clonotype has just a few counts. This chain links TRBV11-2 with TRBJ2-3, with unresolved D. Germline CDR1 SGHAT, CDR2 FQNNGV. This CDR3 has 14 residues. Trimming cost V 1 base and J 6 bases, with 11 bases left between them. Written as DNA, the CDR3 is TGTGCCAGCAGCTTAGTCTTCCGCCCGGATACGCAGTATTTT. Its protein is CASSLVFRPDTQYF.

The chain joins TRBV7-8 to TRBJ1-1; D possibly corresponds to TRBD1 (5 bases). CDR1 is SGHVS, CDR2 FQNEAQ, per germline. V was trimmed by 3 bases and J by 12 bases, leaving 11 bases between them. The CDR3 length is 11 residues. The CDR3 protein is CASSFRGGTFF. As DNA, the CDR3 is TGTGCCAGCAGCTTTCGCGGGGGGACTTTCTTT.

This clonotype has only a few counts. The chain recombines TRBV25-1 with TRBJ1-3; D remains unclear. The CDR3 has 15 residues. The germline V and J ends were trimmed by 3 bases and 1 base, with 10 bases remaining between them. CDR1 is MGHDK, CDR2 SYGVNS, per germline. The DNA for the CDR3 is TGTGCCAGCAGTGACAACGGCGAATCTGGAAACACCATATATTTT. It translates to CASSDNGESGNTIYF.

This clonotype was seen ten or more times. The chain has TRBV4-2 and TRBJ1-4; D not certain. Germline CDR1 is LGHNA and CDR2 is YNFKEQ. Deletions cut 1 base from V and 0 bases from J, with 9 bases between. The CDR3 is 16 residues long. CDR3 region: CASSQVTGATNEKLFF. In DNA form, the CDR3 reads TGTGCCAGCAGCCAAGTTACGGGCGCAACTAATGAAAAACTGTTTTTT.

The chain links TRBV4-2 to TRBJ2-1; D is perhaps TRBD2 (5 bases). The V and J ends lost 4 bases and 1 base respectively, with 11 bases between them. Germline loops: CDR1 LGHNA, CDR2 YNFKEQ. This CDR3 has 15 amino acids. The DNA of the CDR3 is TGTGCCAGCAGCCTGAACACGGGGTCCTACAATGAGCAGTTCTTC. Translated: CASSLNTGSYNEQFF.

The rearrangement uses TRBV11-2 and TRBJ1-1; 10 bases align to TRBD1. The CDR3 loop spans 14 amino acids. The J segment lost 6 bases and the V segment lost 2 bases, leaving 3 bases of the junction unmatched. Germline-derived CDR1 and CDR2 are SGHAT and FQNNGV. The CDR3, as DNA: TGTGCCAGCAGCTTATTAGACAGGGGGCCTGAAGCTTTCTTT. Amino acid sequence: CASSLLDRGPEAFF.

The CDR3 loop is CASSSSPGKTDTQYF. CDR3 DNA sequence: TGTGCCAGCAGCTCGTCCCCAGGGAAAACAGATACGCAGTATTTT. V and J are TRBV7-2 and TRBJ2-3; D is possibly TRBD1 (5 bases). V lost 4 bases to trimming and J lost 3 bases, with 14 bases between them. This CDR3 region has 15 residues. Germline assignment: CDR1 SGHTA and CDR2 FQGNSA.

This clonotype was recorded at least ten times. This chain joins TRBV7-2 and TRBJ1-1; tentatively, D is TRBD1 (6 bases). The CDR3 sequence is 16 residues long. Between the trimmed V and J ends, which lost 1 base and 4 bases, there was a span of 16 bases. Germline V gene data show CDR1 as SGHTA and CDR2 as FQGNSA. Written as DNA, the CDR3 is TGTGCCAGCAGCTTAGAGGGCCAGGGAGGGGGCACTGAAGCTTTCTTT. Amino acid sequence: CASSLEGQGGGTEAFF.

This clonotype was counted ten times or more. The chain combines TRBV12-3 or TRBV12-4 with TRBJ2-1, with D tentatively TRBD1 or TRBD2 (5 bases each). V lost 6 bases, J lost 7 bases, and 13 bases lay in between. The CDR3 has 13 residues. CDR3 amino acids: CASSPGTFNEQFF. The CDR3 DNA is TGTGCCAGCAGCCCCGGGACCTTTAATGAGCAGTTCTTC.

This clonotype was counted at least ten times. This rearrangement joins TRBV7-2 to TRBJ1-1; 10 nucleotides match TRBD1. V gave up 4 bases and J gave up 5 bases; unmatched junction bases: 10. CDR3 length: 16 amino acids. The germline V gene has CDR1 SGHTA and CDR2 FQGNSA. The CDR3 DNA reads TGTGCCAGCAGCTACCCTTGGACAGGGGGAGGGACTGAAGCTTTCTTT. This gives the protein CASSYPWTGGGTEAFF.

This clonotype was seen repeatedly, ten times or more. The V call is TRBV29-1, the J call TRBJ2-7; weak D call: TRBD1 (6 bases). The germline CDR1 and CDR2 sequences are SQVTM and ANQGSEA. Trimming cost V 3 bases and J 7 bases, with 22 bases left between them. This CDR3 is 15 amino acids long. The CDR3 DNA reads TGCAGCGTTGAGGGCACCGGGACATTGTATGTGGAGCAGTACTTC. This translates into CSVEGTGTLYVEQYF.

The sample holds a few counts of this clonotype. The V gene is TRBV5-1, the J gene TRBJ1-5; no firm D call. Deletions cut 3 bases from V and 5 bases from J, with 9 bases between. This CDR3 has 13 amino acids. Germline loops: CDR1 SGHRS, CDR2 YFSETQ. Here the CDR3 DNA reads TGCGCCAGCAGCTCCGAAATGGATCAGCCCCAGCATTTT. It is translated as CASSSEMDQPQHF.

As concerns this clonotype: A single base separates this from a much larger clone, so it may be a read error. The genes are TRBV20-1 and TRBJ2-1, with 10 bases identical to TRBD1. Germline V gives CDR1 DFQATT, CDR2 SNEGSKA (reference sequence). The CDR3 totals 13 residues. Here the CDR3 DNA reads TGCAGTGCCACCAATCCGACAGGGGGCGAGCGGTTCTTC. As protein: CSATNPTGGERFF.

In this sample, this clonotype turned up a few times. CDR3 in DNA: TGTGCCAGCAGTCGTGACTTATTCCTCTCTGGGGCCAACGTCCTGACTTTC. It translates to CASSRDLFLSGANVLTF. The chain has TRBV12-3 or TRBV12-4 and TRBJ2-6; D remains unclear. Trimming took off 5 bases at V and 0 bases at J, with 14 bases between the two ends. This CDR3 comprises 17 residues.

The V and J genes are TRBV6-5 and TRBJ2-5, with D tentatively TRBD1 (5 bases). V dropped 3 bases and J dropped 5 bases, with 13 bases sitting between them. This CDR3 is built from 14 residues. The V gene's germline CDR1 is MNHEY and CDR2 SVGAGI. The CDR3 spells CASSYLGVRETQYF. The CDR3, as DNA: TGTGCCAGCAGTTATTTAGGGGTACGGGAGACCCAGTACTTC.

This clonotype has a count of ten or more. The J gene is TRBJ1-6, the V gene TRBV20-1, with D tentatively TRBD1 (5 bases). The V end was cut by 5 bases, the J end by 0 bases, with 8 bases between. The CDR3 is made up of 14 amino acids. Per the germline V gene, CDR1 is DFQATT and CDR2 is SNEGSKA (reference sequence). The CDR3 spells CSAPTASYNSPLHF. The CDR3 DNA follows: TGCAGTGCTCCGACAGCCTCCTATAATTCACCCCTCCACTTT.

The chain has TRBV30 and TRBJ1-2, with D hard to call. Germline V lookup: CDR1 GTSNPN, CDR2 SVGIG (reference sequence). V lost 2 bases, J lost 3 bases, and 10 bases lay in between. The CDR3 loop spans 13 amino acids. In DNA, the CDR3 is TGTGCCTGGAGTAACGACGGATACTATGGCTACACCTTC. Its protein product is CAWSNDGYYGYTF.

This clonotype showed up many times. This sequence joins TRBV28 and TRBJ2-1, with D hard to call. Trimming shortened V by 6 bases and J by 4 bases, and 13 bases separated the two germline ends. The CDR3 is 14 residues long. Germline assignment: CDR1 MDHEN and CDR2 SYDVKM. This chain's CDR3 is CASRPHTSYNEQFF. The DNA for the CDR3 is TGTGCCAGCAGACCCCACACGTCTTACAATGAGCAGTTCTTC.

The chain couples TRBV20-1 to TRBJ2-5; 9 nucleotides align to TRBD2. The CDR3 spans 13 residues. Germline-derived CDR1 and CDR2 are DFQATT and SNEGSKA (reference sequence). Trimming removed 3 bases from V and 5 bases from J; junction bases left unmatched: 4. CDR3 DNA: TGCAGTGCTAGTAGCGGGGGTGCGGAGACCCAGTACTTC. It yields the protein CSASSGGAETQYF.

The chain combines TRBV5-1 with TRBJ2-1; 9 bases are shared with TRBD2. V dropped 1 base and J dropped 0; count of bases not matched to a gene: 5. CDR1 and CDR2 (germline): SGHRS, YFSETQ. The CDR3 extends over 17 amino acids. This CDR3 reads CASSLRLAGHSYNEQFF. The CDR3 DNA follows: TGCGCCAGCAGCTTGCGGCTAGCGGGGCACTCCTACAATGAGCAGTTCTTC.

CDR3 sequence (DNA): TGTGCCACCAGCAGGGGACCCGGGACAGGGGGCTATGGCTACACCTTC. This translates into CATSRGPGTGGYGYTF. This chain links TRBV15 with TRBJ1-2; 11 nucleotides line up with TRBD1. The CDR3 consists of 16 residues. J gave up 4 bases and V 3 bases, and 7 bases lay outside the gene matches. Germline CDR1 and CDR2: LNHNV and YYDKDF (reference sequence).

This clonotype was seen many times. J is TRBJ1-1 and V is TRBV29-1; 10 nucleotides agree with TRBD1. The germline gives CDR1 SQVTM, CDR2 ANQGSEA. The CDR3 loop spans 14 amino acids. Trimming took 5 bases from V and 1 from J; bases not matched to a gene: 4. For the CDR3, the DNA is TGCAGCGTTCGAGACAGGGGGCCGAACACTGAAGCTTTCTTT. Residues: CSVRDRGPNTEAFF.

This clonotype appeared a few times. The chain recombines TRBV10-3 with TRBJ1-5; TRBD1 might be the D (5 bases). The germline V and J ends were trimmed by 2 bases and 6 bases, with 5 bases remaining between them. Germline V gives CDR1 ENHRY, CDR2 SYGVKD. The CDR3 sequence is 12 residues long. The CDR3 protein is CAISEGAQPQHF. The CDR3 coding sequence is TGTGCCATCAGTGAGGGGGCTCAGCCCCAGCATTTT.

This clonotype was seen many times. V is TRBV7-9 and J is TRBJ2-1; perhaps D is TRBD1 or TRBD2 (5 bases each). This CDR3 contains 16 residues. The V and J ends lost 4 bases and 0 bases respectively, with 13 bases between them. Germline V CDR1 and CDR2: SEHNR, FQNEAQ (reference sequence). The CDR3, as DNA: TGTGCCAGCAGCTCCCCCAGAGGGACCTCCTACAATGAGCAGTTCTTC. Translating it yields CASSSPRGTSYNEQFF.